Below, 17 T cell receptor beta chains from the same sample are listed, as sequenced in a study of blood T cell repertoires in COVID-19. Sequencing was performed with immunoSEQ multiplex PCR; in TCRdb, only in-frame clones are kept and a portion is missing. Of about 200,000 clones listed, about four fifths are singletons. Sequencing used peripheral blood. The receptors stem from a man between 60 and 75 years old with acute or convalescent COVID-19.

J is TRBJ1-4 and V is TRBV24-1; 9 bases are a match to TRBD1. This CDR3 has 16 residues. The germline gives CDR1 KGHDR, CDR2 SFDVKD. Unmatched junction bases numbered 7, after V lost 2 bases and J lost 7 bases. CDR3: CATSDYRDRAGEKLFF. The CDR3 coding sequence is TGTGCCACCAGTGATTACCGGGACAGGGCCGGTGAAAAACTGTTTTTT.

This chain links TRBV29-1 with TRBJ1-1; 7 bases are a match to TRBD1. The CDR3 extends over 14 amino acids. CDR1 and CDR2 from the germline V gene are SQVTM and ANQGSEA. V shed 7 bases, J shed 4 bases, and the junction held 12 bases outside the gene matches. The CDR3 nucleotides read TGCAGCGCCCTCCTTTCGGCAGGGGGCACTGAAGCTTTCTTT. Translated: CSALLSAGGTEAFF.

The chain uses TRBV7-2 and TRBJ2-3; TRBD2 agrees at 8 bases. The CDR3 is made up of 13 amino acids. Germline CDR1 reads SGHTA; CDR2 reads FQGNSA. J gave up 4 bases and V 5 bases, and 2 bases lay outside the gene matches. The chain's CDR3 is CASSPGGPDTQYF. CDR3 nucleotide sequence: TGTGCCAGCAGCCCGGGGGGGCCAGATACGCAGTATTTT.

The chain combines TRBV19 with TRBJ1-6; D is ambiguous. CDR3 length equals 16 residues. V gave up 1 base and J gave up 5 bases, with 12 bases separating them. Germline lookup yields CDR1 LNHDA and CDR2 SQIVND (reference sequence). The CDR3 DNA reads TGTGCCAGTAGTATAGGCGATTGGGCGAATAATTCACCCCTCCACTTT. Its protein product is CASSIGDWANNSPLHF.

The V and J genes are TRBV6-5 and TRBJ1-2; TRBD1 matches at 8 bases. The CDR3 has 14 residues. With V trimmed by 5 bases and J by 8 bases, 10 bases remained unmatched. Per germline, CDR1 MNHEY and CDR2 SVGAGI. The CDR3 loop is CASSPGGQGWGYTF. For the CDR3, the DNA is TGTGCCAGCAGTCCCGGCGGACAGGGTTGGGGCTACACCTTC.

About this clone itself: Other nucleotide sequences in the sample specify the same CDR3. This rearrangement joins TRBV5-1 to TRBJ2-2, with D possibly matching TRBD1 (5 bases). Germline CDR1 SGHRS, CDR2 YFSETQ. The V and J ends lost 2 bases and 1 base respectively, with 9 bases between them. This CDR3 contains 15 residues. CDR3 region: CASSLGQGNTGELFF. The CDR3 DNA follows: TGCGCCAGCAGCTTAGGACAAGGGAACACCGGGGAGCTGTTTTTT.

The count of this clone is one. The chain combines TRBV7-9 with TRBJ2-6; maybe TRBD1 (6 bases). Trimming took off 5 bases at V and 0 bases at J, with 11 bases between the two ends. The CDR3 contains 16 residues. Per the germline V gene, CDR1 is SEHNR and CDR2 is FQNEAQ (reference sequence). CDR3 DNA sequence: TGTGCCAGCAGCGTCGACAGGAACTCTGGGGCCAACGTCCTGACTTTC. It specifies CASSVDRNSGANVLTF.

The J gene is TRBJ1-6, the V gene TRBV18; the D gene is possibly TRBD1 (5 bases). The CDR3 is 15 amino acids. CDR1 and CDR2 from the germline V gene are KGHSH and LQKENI. V lost 6 bases and J lost 11, with 20 bases in between. CDR3 sequence reads: CASSSTGRGGTPLHF. For the CDR3, the DNA is TGTGCCAGCTCTTCCACCGGACGGGGGGGGACACCCCTCCACTTT.

The chain has TRBV7-2 and TRBJ1-1; D is undetermined. The CDR3 contains 14 residues. V was pared by 0 bases and J by 8 bases, with 13 bases between. CDR1 and CDR2 from the germline V gene are SGHTA and FQGNSA. CDR3 sequence reads: CASSLALGDWEAFF. CDR3 nucleotides: TGTGCCAGCAGCTTAGCGCTCGGGGATTGGGAAGCTTTCTTT.

This clone was seen a single time. This sequence joins TRBV6-5 and TRBJ1-5; D is perhaps TRBD1 (5 bases). Germline loops: CDR1 MNHEY, CDR2 SVGAGI. The V gene lost 0 bases and the J gene lost 14 bases, with 17 bases spanning the gap. The CDR3 loop spans 14 amino acids. The DNA of the CDR3 is TGTGCCAGCAGTTACTCGAAAGGGGCACCCCGCAAGCATTTT. Protein: CASSYSKGAPRKHF.

The chain links TRBV6-2 or TRBV6-3 to TRBJ1-1, with a possible D match to TRBD1 (5 bases). V was clipped by 3 bases and J by 4 bases, with 12 bases between them. CDR3 length equals 14 residues. Germline CDR1 reads MNHEY; CDR2 reads SVGEGT. Written as DNA, the CDR3 is TGTGCCAGCAGTTATCAGGGTAGGGTCACTGAAGCTTTCTTT. Translating gives CASSYQGRVTEAFF.

This clone was recorded once. Distinct nucleotide sequences in the sample also encode this CDR3. The CDR3 region has the DNA TGTGCCAGCAGTGGACTAGCATCCTACAATGAGCAGTTCTTC. Residues: CASSGLASYNEQFF. This chain uses TRBV2 with TRBJ2-1, with 7 bases identical to TRBD2. V lost 4 bases to trimming and J lost 1 base; unmatched junction nucleotides: 1. CDR1 and CDR2 from the germline V gene are SNHLY and FYNNEI. The CDR3 consists of 14 residues.

The chain employs TRBV7-9 and TRBJ1-2, with D perhaps TRBD1 (6 bases). This CDR3 has 13 amino acids. Trimming removed 5 bases at V and 5 bases at J, with 12 bases between. Looked up from germline, CDR1 is SEHNR and CDR2 is FQNEAQ (reference sequence). CDR3 DNA: TGTGCCAGCAGCCCGGGGGGGGCGTATGGCTACACCTTC. It yields the protein CASSPGGAYGYTF.

A single count supports this clone. This chain joins TRBV9 and TRBJ1-2; D might be TRBD1 (6 bases). This CDR3 comprises 15 residues. The V gene's germline CDR1 is SGDLS and CDR2 YYNGEE. Trimming stripped 0 bases from V and 4 bases from J, with 13 bases between. DNA of the CDR3: TGTGCCAGCAGCGTAGCATGGACAGCCATCTATGGCTACACCTTC. Translating gives CASSVAWTAIYGYTF.

The chain is built from TRBV7-2 and TRBJ2-1; no clear D. Germline lookup yields CDR1 SGHTA and CDR2 FQGNSA. The CDR3 runs to 15 residues. V was pared by 5 bases and J by 0 bases, with 11 bases between. As DNA, the CDR3 is TGTGCCAGCAGCCGTATAAGGAGCTCCTACAATGAGCAGTTCTTC. Translated: CASSRIRSSYNEQFF.

The chain employs TRBV19 and TRBJ2-1; D is perhaps TRBD2 (6 bases). V was pared by 7 bases and J by 0 bases, with 10 bases between. The CDR3 is 14 residues long. Germline assignment: CDR1 LNHDA and CDR2 SQIVND (reference sequence). The CDR3 reads CASTRGSSYNEQFF. The CDR3 nucleotides read TGTGCCAGTACTCGGGGGAGCTCCTACAATGAGCAGTTCTTC.

This clone was seen only once. The chain has TRBV6-5 and TRBJ2-1; 8 bases fit TRBD1. The V gene end was trimmed by 8 bases and the J gene end by 7 bases; junction bases not matched to a gene: 4. This CDR3 is built from 12 residues. The germline V gene has CDR1 MNHEY and CDR2 SVGAGI. The CDR3 DNA reads as TGTGCCAGCTACAGGGGGTGGAATGAGCAGTTCTTC. It translates to CASYRGWNEQFF.